The clone carrying this TCR beta chain was seen repeatedly, ten times or more. The TCRbeta library was prepared with unique molecular identifiers. TCRdb used MiXCR to reprocess the PCR reads, holding one entry per CDR3 protein. The sample has 200,000 to 300,000 distinct CDR3 sequences; roughly 8.2% are singletons. This sample is drawn from a study of T-cell reconstitution after alpha-beta-depleted transplantation in children. V lost 1 base, J lost 0 bases, and 4 bases lay in between. This CDR3 contains 14 residues. Germline-derived CDR1 and CDR2 are SGHDN and FVKESK. This specimen consisted of PBMCs, mostly from graft donor cells, obtained 180 days after TCRalphabeta/CD19-depleted stem cell transplant. The origin of this receptor is a male patient younger than 18 who had a stem cell transplant for acute lymphoblastic leukemia, so the T cells may come from the graft donor. V is TRBV14 and J is TRBJ1-3; D call uncertain. CDR3 region: CASSQGRSGNTIYF. Written as DNA, the CDR3 is TGTGCCAGCAGCCAAGGCCGCTCTGGAAACACCATATATTTT.